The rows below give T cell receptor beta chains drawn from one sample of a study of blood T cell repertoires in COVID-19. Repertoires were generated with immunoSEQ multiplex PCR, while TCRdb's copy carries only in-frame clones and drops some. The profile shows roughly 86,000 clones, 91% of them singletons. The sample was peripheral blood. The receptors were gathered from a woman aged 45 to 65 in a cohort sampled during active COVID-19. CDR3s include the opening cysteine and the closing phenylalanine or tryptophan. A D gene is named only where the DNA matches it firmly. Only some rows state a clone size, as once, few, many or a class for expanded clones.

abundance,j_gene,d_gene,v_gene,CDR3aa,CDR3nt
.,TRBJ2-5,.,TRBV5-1,CASSLVLDPGVQETQYF,TGCGCCAGCAGCTTGGTACTCGATCCGGGGGTCCAAGAGACCCAGTACTTC
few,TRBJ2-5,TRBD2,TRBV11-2,CASSSPGSGGETQYF,TGTGCCAGCAGCTCCCCAGGGTCGGGGGGGGAGACCCAGTACTTC
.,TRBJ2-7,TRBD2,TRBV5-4,CASSGIRGESYEQYF,TGTGCCAGCAGCGGAATTCGGGGGGAGTCCTACGAGCAGTACTTC
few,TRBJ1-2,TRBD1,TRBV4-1,CASSPRQGTNYGYTF,TGCGCCAGCAGCCCACGACAGGGCACTAACTATGGCTACACCTTC
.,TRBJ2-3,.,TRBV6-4,CASSSQAGTDTQYF,TGTGCCAGCAGTTCCCAGGCAGGAACGGATACGCAGTATTTT
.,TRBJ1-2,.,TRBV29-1,CSTMAGTGYTF,TGCAGCACGATGGCGGGGACGGGCTACACCTTC
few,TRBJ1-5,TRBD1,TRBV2,CASSEGRGLQPQHF,TGTGCCAGCAGTGAGGGCAGGGGGCTTCAGCCCCAGCATTTT
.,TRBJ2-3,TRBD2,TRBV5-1,CASSPRGAGGTDTQYF,TGCGCCAGCAGCCCGAGAGGCGCGGGGGGCACAGATACGCAGTATTTT
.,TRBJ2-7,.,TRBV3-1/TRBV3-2,CASSHGSFSYEQYF,TGTGCCAGCAGCCATGGCAGTTTCTCCTACGAGCAGTACTTC
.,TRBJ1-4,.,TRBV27,CASSFGWQTNEKLFF,TGTGCCAGCAGTTTCGGTTGGCAGACAAATGAAAAACTGTTTTTT
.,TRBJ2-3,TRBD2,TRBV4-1,CASSQPILAGGFNTQYF,TGCGCCAGCAGCCAGCCAATACTAGCGGGAGGCTTTAATACGCAGTATTTT
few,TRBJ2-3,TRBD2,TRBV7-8,CASSLAGPAGGDTDTQYF,TGTGCCAGCAGCTTAGCGGGCCCAGCGGGGGGGGACACAGATACGCAGTATTTT
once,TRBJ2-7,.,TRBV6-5,CASKVGTGTLGEYF,.
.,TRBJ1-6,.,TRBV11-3,CARIVWASSYNSPLHF,TGTGCCAGAATCGTGTGGGCGAGCTCCTATAATTCACCCCTCCACTTT
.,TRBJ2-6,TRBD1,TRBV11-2,CASSLRFTGQGTGANVLTF,TGTGCCAGCAGCTTAAGGTTTACGGGACAGGGGACTGGGGCCAACGTCCTGACTTTC
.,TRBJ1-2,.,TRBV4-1,CASSQDRRGGYTF,TGCGCCAGCAGCCAAGATAGGAGGGGTGGCTACACCTTC
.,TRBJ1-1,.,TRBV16,CASSQQGGNLENTEAFF,TGTGCCAGCAGCCAGCAAGGGGGAAACTTGGAGAACACTGAAGCTTTCTTT
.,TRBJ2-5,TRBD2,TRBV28,CASSFGPAAGQETQYF,TGTGCCAGCAGTTTTGGGCCAGCAGCGGGACAAGAGACCCAGTACTTC
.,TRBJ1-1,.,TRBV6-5,CASSYSRRSPTEAFF,TGTGCCAGCAGTTACTCTAGGAGGTCCCCCACTGAAGCTTTCTTT
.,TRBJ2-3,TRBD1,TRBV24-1,CATSQTGGGHTQYF,TGTGCCACCAGTCAGACAGGGGGCGGACATACGCAGTATTTT
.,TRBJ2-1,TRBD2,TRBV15,CATSGLAGAGTYNEQFF,TGTGCCACCAGCGGGCTAGCGGGAGCGGGAACCTACAATGAGCAGTTCTTC
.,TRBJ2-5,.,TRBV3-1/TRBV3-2,CASSQEQGGGETQYF,TGTGCCAGCAGCCAAGAGCAGGGTGGGGGCGAGACCCAGTACTTC
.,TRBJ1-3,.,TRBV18,CASSPTGSGNTIYF,TGTGCCAGCTCACCGACGGGAAGTGGAAACACCATATATTTT
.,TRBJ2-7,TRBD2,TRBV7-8,CASSHSGSPGAYEQYF,TGTGCCAGCAGCCATAGCGGGAGTCCCGGCGCCTACGAGCAGTACTTC
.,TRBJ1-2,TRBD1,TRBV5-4,CASSLLGTDYGYTF,TGTGCCAGCAGCTTGCTCGGGACAGACTATGGCTACACCTTC
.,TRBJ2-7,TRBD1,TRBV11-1,CASSRDRDYEQYF,TGTGCCAGCAGCAGGGACAGGGACTACGAGCAGTACTTC
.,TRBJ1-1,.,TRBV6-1,CASSESQRFELNTEAFF,TGTGCCAGCAGTGAATCCCAACGGTTCGAACTGAACACTGAAGCTTTCTTT
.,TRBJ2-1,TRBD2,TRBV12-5,CASGFLHLLLANFLNSSYNEQFF,TGTGCTAGTGGTTTCCTTCACCTTCTACTAGCGAACTTCTTAAACAGCTCCTACAATGAGCAGTTCTTC
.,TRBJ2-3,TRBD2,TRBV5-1,CASSTGTIITDTQYF,TGCGCCAGCAGCACCGGGACTATCATCACAGATACGCAGTATTTT
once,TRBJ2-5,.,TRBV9,CASSVGGTEETQYF,TGTGCCAGCAGCGTTGGGGGGACGGAAGAGACCCAGTACTTC
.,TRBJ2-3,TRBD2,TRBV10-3,CATTTTSGRGTQYF,TGTGCCACCACCACGACTAGCGGGAGGGGTACGCAGTATTTT
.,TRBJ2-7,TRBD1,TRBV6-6,CASSTTDRGHYEQYF,TGTGCCAGCAGTACGACGGACAGGGGGCACTACGAGCAGTACTTC
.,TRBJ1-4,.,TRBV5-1,CASSLGSGRSEKLFF,TGCGCCAGCAGCTTGGGGTCAGGGCGGAGTGAAAAACTGTTTTTT
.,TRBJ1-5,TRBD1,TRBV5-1,CASSDGTGNQPQHF,TGCGCCAGCAGCGATGGGACAGGGAATCAGCCCCAGCATTTT
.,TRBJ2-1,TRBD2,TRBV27,CASSLPTSKTYNEQFF,TGTGCCAGCAGTCTCCCGACTAGCAAGACTTACAATGAGCAGTTCTTC
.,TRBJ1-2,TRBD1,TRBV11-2,CASSTRQGLYGYTF,TGTGCCAGCAGCACCAGACAGGGCCTCTATGGCTACACCTTC
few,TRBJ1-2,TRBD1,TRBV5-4,CASSLGLQGISSITYGYTF,TGTGCCAGCAGCTTGGGACTACAGGGGATCAGCTCAATAACCTATGGCTACACCTTC
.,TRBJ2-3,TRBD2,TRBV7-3,CASSLGGRATDTQYF,TGTGCCAGCAGCTTAGGCGGGAGGGCCACAGATACGCAGTATTTT
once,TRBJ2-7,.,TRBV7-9,CASSGRGISYEQYF,TGTGCCAGCAGCGGTCGGGGGATCTCCTACGAGCAGTACTTC
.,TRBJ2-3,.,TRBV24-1,CATSVSGSFGDTQYF,TGTGCCACCAGTGTGTCGGGGTCCTTTGGAGATACGCAGTATTTT
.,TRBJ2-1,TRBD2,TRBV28,CASSSASSGRILYNEQFF,TGTGCCAGCAGTTCGGCGTCCAGCGGGAGGATCCTCTACAATGAGCAGTTCTTC
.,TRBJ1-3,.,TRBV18,CASSPRTSAGGNTIYF,TGTGCCAGCTCACCACGGACATCTGCCGGGGGAAACACCATATATTTT
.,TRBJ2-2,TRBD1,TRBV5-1,CASRTGGLNTGELFF,TGCGCCAGCCGCACAGGGGGCCTGAACACCGGGGAGCTGTTTTTT
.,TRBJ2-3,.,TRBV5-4,CASSFSSTDTQYF,TGTGCCAGCAGCTTCTCTAGCACAGATACGCAGTATTTT
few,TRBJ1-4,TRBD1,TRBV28,CASSPLIQGRGEKLFF,TGTGCCAGCAGCCCTCTAATACAGGGGAGAGGCGAAAAACTGTTTTTT
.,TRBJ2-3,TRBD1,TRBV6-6,CASSSGQGAITDTQYF,TGTGCCAGCAGTTCCGGACAGGGGGCCATCACAGATACGCAGTATTTT
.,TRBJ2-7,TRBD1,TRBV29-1,CSVEGPGGPHF,TGCAGCGTTGAGGGACCAGGGGGCCCGCACTTC
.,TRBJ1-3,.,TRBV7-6,CASSSVAGGGNTIYF,TGTGCCAGCAGCTCCGTGGCGGGCGGTGGAAACACCATATATTTT
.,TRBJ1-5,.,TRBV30,CAWSPSGRGNQPQHF,TGTGCCTGGAGTCCCAGCGGACGGGGCAATCAGCCCCAGCATTTT
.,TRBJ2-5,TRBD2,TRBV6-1,CASSVLLAGAQETQYF,TGTGCCAGCAGTGTGTTACTAGCGGGAGCCCAAGAGACCCAGTACTTC
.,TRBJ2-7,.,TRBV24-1,CATSDPDGQGLDEQYF,TGTGCCACCAGTGACCCGGACGGCCAGGGATTGGACGAGCAGTACTTC
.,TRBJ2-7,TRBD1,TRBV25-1,CASSDDRGTYEQYF,TGTGCCAGCAGCGATGACAGGGGAACCTACGAGCAGTACTTC
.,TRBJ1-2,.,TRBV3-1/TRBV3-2,CASSQGPGYTF,TGTGCCAGCAGCCAAGGGCCTGGCTACACCTTC
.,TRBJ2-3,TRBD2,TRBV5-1,CASSLGLAGDSSTDTQYF,TGCGCCAGCAGCTTGGGACTAGCGGGGGACTCTAGCACAGATACGCAGTATTTT